These 24 T cell receptor beta chains originate from one sample sequenced in a study of blood T cell repertoires in COVID-19. Sequenced by immunoSEQ multiplex PCR; TCRdb stores in-frame clones only, minus some. The table includes about 300,000 clones, about 87% detected once. The sequenced material came from peripheral blood. Receptor source: a woman aged 25 to 39 who had recovered from COVID-19.

This chain connects TRBV12-3 or TRBV12-4 to TRBJ2-7; 8 bases are shared with TRBD2. CDR3 length: 13 amino acids. Unmatched junction bases numbered 10, after V lost 11 bases and J lost 4 bases. For the CDR3, the DNA is TGTGCCTCCCGGGGTGTAGCGGGGTACGAGCAGTACTTC. Translation: CASRGVAGYEQYF.

The CDR3 DNA is TGTGCCAGCGCTTCGTGGACTGGGTTCTACAATGAGCAGTTCTTC. It is translated as CASASWTGFYNEQFF. This chain links TRBV2 with TRBJ2-1; tentatively, D is TRBD2 (5 bases). The CDR3 extends over 15 amino acids. Trimming took off 8 bases at V and 3 bases at J, with 17 bases between the two ends. CDR1 is SNHLY, CDR2 FYNNEI, per germline.

The chain joins TRBV14 to TRBJ2-7, with TRBD1 as a possible D gene (6 bases). Germline V gene sequence: CDR1 SGHDN, CDR2 FVKESK. V lost 0 bases and J lost 1, with 13 bases in between. CDR3 length equals 16 residues. CDR3 coding DNA: TGTGCCAGCAGCCAAGATCGGACAGCTCAATCCTACGAGCAGTACTTC. It yields the protein CASSQDRTAQSYEQYF. The variable domain in full, completed from reference TRBV14 and TRBJ2-7, reads EAGVTQFPSHSVIEKGQTVTLRCDPISGHDNLYWYRRVMGKEIKFLLHFVKESKQDESGMPNNRFLAERTGGTYSTLKVQPAELEDSGVYFCASSQDRTAQSYEQYFGPGTRLTVT.

This chain uses TRBV19 with TRBJ1-2, with D possibly being TRBD1 (6 bases). The germline V gene encodes CDR1 LNHDA and CDR2 SQIVND (reference sequence). Trimming removed 6 bases at V and 8 bases at J, with 22 bases between. This CDR3 has 15 amino acids. CDR3 loop: CASSMNPGHGTGYTF. The CDR3, as DNA: TGTGCCAGTAGCATGAACCCGGGACACGGAACGGGCTACACCTTC. Full variable domain (missing parts from reference TRBV19 and TRBJ1-2): DGGITQSPKYLFRKEGQNVTLSCEQNLNHDAMYWYRQDPGQGLRLIYYSQIVNDFQKGDIAEGYSVSREKKESFPLTVTSAQKNPTAFYLCASSMNPGHGTGYTFGSGTRLTVV.

This clone has a handful of counts. V and J are TRBV27 and TRBJ1-5; D is unresolved. The CDR3 totals 14 residues. The V end was cut by 2 bases, the J end by 1 base, with 6 bases between. CDR1 is MNHEY, CDR2 SMNVEV, per germline (reference sequence). The CDR3: CASSLVGSNQPQHF. CDR3 nucleotide sequence: TGTGCCAGCAGTTTAGTTGGCAGCAATCAGCCCCAGCATTTT.

The rearrangement links TRBV24-1 to TRBJ2-5; 9 bases are a match to TRBD2. The J segment lost 1 base and the V segment lost 1 base, leaving 3 bases of the junction unmatched. The CDR3 covers 16 residues. Germline-derived CDR1 and CDR2 are KGHDR and SFDVKD. The CDR3 sequence: CATSDFSAGGQETQYF. CDR3 in DNA: TGTGCCACCAGTGATTTTTCAGCGGGGGGCCAAGAGACCCAGTACTTC.

The table lists this clone with a few counts. This chain connects TRBV6-4 to TRBJ2-2; tentatively, D is TRBD1 (6 bases). The germline gives CDR1 MRHNA, CDR2 SNTAGT. The CDR3 totals 14 residues. Trimming cost V 4 bases and J 3 bases, with 9 bases left between them. CDR3 amino acids: CASSGGQDTGELFF. CDR3 in DNA: TGTGCCAGCAGTGGGGGGCAGGACACCGGGGAGCTGTTTTTT.

The genes are TRBV2 and TRBJ1-2, with TRBD1 matching 7 bases. Losses at the gene ends were 6 bases for V and 0 bases for J; bases not matched to a gene: 4. CDR3 size: 14 residues. Germline V CDR1 and CDR2: SNHLY, FYNNEI. The CDR3 here is CASRGDRANYGYTF. The CDR3 coding sequence is TGTGCCAGCAGAGGGGACAGAGCTAACTATGGCTACACCTTC.

This sequence joins TRBV7-3 and TRBJ2-2, with TRBD1 matching over 9 bases. CDR1 is SGHTA, CDR2 FQGTGA, per germline. The CDR3 loop spans 15 amino acids. Trimming took 5 bases from V and 3 from J; bases not matched to a gene: 4. CDR3 coding DNA: TGTGCCAGCAGCGCGGACAGGGGAGACACCGGGGAGCTGTTTTTT. It codes for CASSADRGDTGELFF.

The rearrangement joins TRBV19 to TRBJ1-3; D gene ambiguous. V lost 8 bases and J lost 3, with 11 bases in between. There are 13 residues in the CDR3. Looked up from germline, CDR1 is LNHDA and CDR2 is SQIVND (reference sequence). CDR3 residues: CASSRGGGNTIYF. In nucleotides, the CDR3 is TGTGCCAGTTCCCGGGGAGGTGGAAACACCATATATTTT.

The chain combines TRBV4-1 with TRBJ2-7; D may be TRBD2 (6 bases). The CDR3 covers 14 residues. The germline gives CDR1 MGHRA, CDR2 YSYEKL. V lost 4 bases to trimming and J lost 9 bases, with 19 bases between them. Here the CDR3 DNA reads TGCGCCAGCAGCCCCACGGAGGGGTTCAGCGGGCAGTACTTC. It is translated as CASSPTEGFSGQYF.

The chain joins TRBV10-3 to TRBJ1-1; 9 bases map to TRBD1. Germline V gives CDR1 ENHRY, CDR2 SYGVKD. The V segment lost 5 bases and the J segment 5 bases; nucleotides outside the gene matches: 6. The CDR3 is made up of 14 amino acids. CDR3 nucleotide sequence: TGTGCCATCAGTACGGACAGGGGAGATACTGAAGCTTTCTTT. This encodes CAISTDRGDTEAFF.

V and J are TRBV11-2 and TRBJ2-3, with a weak D call TRBD2 (5 bases). Trimming cost V 0 bases and J 2 bases, with 15 bases left between them. Germline V gives CDR1 SGHAT, CDR2 FQNNGV. The CDR3 sequence is 17 residues long. CDR3 sequence reads: CASSLELGYAFTDTQYF. Here the CDR3 DNA reads TGTGCCAGCAGCTTAGAACTAGGCTATGCCTTCACAGATACGCAGTATTTT.

This clone was seen only once. The genes are TRBV6-5 and TRBJ1-5, with 12 bases matching TRBD1. This CDR3 has 15 amino acids. V shed 6 bases and J 8 bases; nucleotides not matched to a gene: 8. Germline CDR1 reads MNHEY; CDR2 reads SVGAGI. The CDR3 loop is CASRSGTGGVKPQHF. The CDR3 bases are TGTGCCAGCAGATCCGGGACAGGGGGCGTGAAGCCCCAGCATTTT.

The rearrangement uses TRBV5-1 and TRBJ2-5; D may be TRBD1 (5 bases). The V gene's germline CDR1 is SGHRS and CDR2 YFSETQ. Between the trimmed V and J ends, which lost 3 bases and 2 bases, there was a span of 14 bases. The CDR3 extends over 15 amino acids. This chain's CDR3 is CASSSKGREQETQYF. The CDR3 region has the DNA TGCGCCAGCAGCTCAAAGGGCAGGGAACAAGAGACCCAGTACTTC.

This chain uses TRBV19 with TRBJ1-5; 12 bases line up with TRBD1. The germline V gene encodes CDR1 LNHDA and CDR2 SQIVND (reference sequence). Trimming at V came to 4 bases and at J to 4 bases, leaving 8 bases not matched to a gene. This CDR3 contains 17 residues. For the CDR3, the DNA is TGTGCCAGTAGTAGGACCCCGGGACAGGGGGCTAATCAGCCCCAGCATTTT. This sequence encodes CASSRTPGQGANQPQHF.

The chain is built from TRBV6-5 and TRBJ1-1; unclear D gene. V lost 2 bases and J lost 9, with 7 bases in between. This CDR3 region has 11 residues. In germline, CDR1 is MNHEY, CDR2 SVGAGI. The CDR3 nucleotides read TGTGCCAGCAGTTACAGGGAGCAAGCTTTCTTT. Its translation is CASSYREQAFF.

The chain carries TRBV12-2 and TRBJ2-5; the listed D gene, TRBD1, was not tested against the DNA. TRBV12-2 is shown as a pseudogene. The CDR3 is 16 residues long. DNA for the CDR3: TGTGCAAGTCGCTTAGCGGTGAAAAGGGGGCGAGAGACCCAGTACTTC. Translating gives CASRLAVKRGRETQYF.

V and J are TRBV4-1 and TRBJ2-3, with 8 bases identical to TRBD1. Germline trimming cut 4 bases from V and 0 bases from J; bases unmatched to any gene: 3. There are 15 residues in the CDR3. Germline V gene sequence: CDR1 MGHRA, CDR2 YSYEKL. DNA of the CDR3: TGCGCCAGCAGCCCGGGACAGGCGAGCACAGATACGCAGTATTTT. Translated, it gives CASSPGQASTDTQYF.

This chain uses TRBV5-6 with TRBJ2-7; 12 positions match TRBD2. Trimming took 0 bases from V and 3 from J; bases not matched to a gene: 1. From germline, CDR1 is SGHDT and CDR2 YYEEEE. The CDR3 totals 15 residues. The DNA of the CDR3 is TGTGCCAGCAGCTTGGAACTAGCGGGGGGCTACGAGCAGTACTTC. Protein sequence: CASSLELAGGYEQYF.

The V call is TRBV29-1, the J call TRBJ1-5, with a weak D call TRBD1 (5 bases). Germline V lookup: CDR1 SQVTM, CDR2 ANQGSEA. The CDR3 covers 13 residues. V lost 4 bases to trimming and J lost 0 bases, with 7 bases between them. This CDR3 reads CSVAGDSNQPQHF. The CDR3 DNA follows: TGCAGCGTTGCGGGGGATAGCAATCAGCCCCAGCATTTT. The full variable domain, its missing parts supplied by reference TRBV29-1 and TRBJ1-5, is SAVISQKPSRDICQRGTSLTIQCQVDSQVTMMFWYRQQPGQSLTLIATANQGSEATYESGFVIDKFPISRPNLTFSTLTVSNMSPEDSSIYLCSVAGDSNQPQHFGDGTRLSIL.

The J gene is TRBJ2-2, the V gene TRBV9; TRBD1 matches at 7 bases. CDR3 length equals 15 residues. J gave up 8 bases and V 0 bases, and 7 bases lay outside the gene matches. CDR1 SGDLS and CDR2 YYNGEE come from the germline V gene. CDR3 protein: CASSVVPRGLGELFF. The CDR3 DNA sequence: TGTGCCAGCAGCGTAGTGCCGAGGGGGCTTGGGGAGCTGTTTTTT.

V gene TRBV6-5 combines with J gene TRBJ1-2, with a possible D match to TRBD1 (5 bases). Germline V CDR1 and CDR2: MNHEY, SVGAGI. The CDR3 consists of 12 residues. Trimming cost V 7 bases and J 4 bases, with 10 bases left between them. The CDR3, as DNA: TGTGCCAGCAACCGACAGAGCTATGGCTACACCTTC. Translated: CASNRQSYGYTF.

The V and J genes are TRBV7-3 and TRBJ2-2; possible D gene TRBD1, 5 bases. CDR1 SGHTA and CDR2 FQGTGA come from the germline V gene. Trimming removed 5 bases at V and 1 base at J, with 11 bases between. The CDR3 runs 15 residues. CDR3 protein: CASSIGQMNTGELFF. CDR3 bases: TGTGCCAGCAGCATAGGACAAATGAACACCGGGGAGCTGTTTTTT.